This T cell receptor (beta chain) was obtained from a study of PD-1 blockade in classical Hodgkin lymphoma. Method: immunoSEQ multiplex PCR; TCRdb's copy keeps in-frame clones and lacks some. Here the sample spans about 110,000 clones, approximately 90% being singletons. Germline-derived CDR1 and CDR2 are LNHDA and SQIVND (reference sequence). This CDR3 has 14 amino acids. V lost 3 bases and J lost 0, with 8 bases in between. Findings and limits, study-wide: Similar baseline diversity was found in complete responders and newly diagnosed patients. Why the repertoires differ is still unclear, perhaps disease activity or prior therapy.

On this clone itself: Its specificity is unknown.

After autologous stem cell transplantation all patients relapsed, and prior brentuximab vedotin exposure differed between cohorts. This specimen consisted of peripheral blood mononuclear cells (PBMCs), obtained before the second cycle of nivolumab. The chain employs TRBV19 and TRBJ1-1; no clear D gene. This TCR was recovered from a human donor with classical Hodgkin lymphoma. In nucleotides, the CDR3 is TGTGCCAGTAGTATTCAGCTAATGAACACTGAAGCTTTCTTT. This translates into CASSIQLMNTEAFF. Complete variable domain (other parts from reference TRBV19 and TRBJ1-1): DGGITQSPKYLFRKEGQNVTLSCEQNLNHDAMYWYRQDPGQGLRLIYYSQIVNDFQKGDIAEGYSVSREKKESFPLTVTSAQKNPTAFYLCASSIQLMNTEAFFGQGTRLTVV.